Listed below are T cell receptor beta chains from one sample, sequenced in a study of T cells after yellow fever vaccination. Each CDR3 protein is one row after TCRdb ran MiXCR on the 5' RACE reads. The repertoire holds fewer than 500,000 distinct CDR3 sequences, under 20% seen once, with 15% to 20% in the top ten. The sequenced sample was PBMCs, obtained before the yellow fever booster vaccination. These receptors originate from a man in his late teens or twenties who received the YFV17D yellow fever vaccine. Both conserved end residues are part of each CDR3. A D gene is named only where the DNA matches it firmly. Clone sizes are given selectively: once, few, many, or a class where the clone is expanded.

j_gene,abundance,d_gene,v_gene,CDR3aa,CDR3nt
TRBJ1-2,.,.,TRBV5-6,CASSLAQWSYGYTF,TGTGCCAGCAGCTTGGCCCAATGGAGCTATGGCTACACCTTC
TRBJ2-3,.,.,TRBV7-3,CASSWAGGDTDTQYF,TGTGCCAGCAGCTGGGCCGGGGGAGACACAGATACGCAGTATTTT
TRBJ1-1,.,TRBD1,TRBV5-4,CASSWGTGVGTEAFF,TGTGCCAGCAGCTGGGGAACAGGGGTAGGAACTGAAGCTTTCTTT
TRBJ1-6,.,TRBD1,TRBV7-8,CASSFNQGAAPLHF,TGTGCCAGCAGCTTTAACCAGGGGGCTGCACCCCTCCACTTT
TRBJ1-5,once,.,TRBV6-1,CAIVRGHSNQPQHF,TGTGCCATCGTTCGGGGGCACAGCAATCAGCCCCAGCATTTT
TRBJ2-1,few,TRBD2,TRBV11-2,CASSPRRSGGDSEQFF,TGTGCCAGCAGCCCCAGGCGTAGCGGGGGGGACAGTGAGCAGTTCTTC
TRBJ1-5,once,.,TRBV3-1,CASSQEQPYSNQPQHF,TGTGCCAGCAGCCAAGAACAGCCCTATAGCAATCAGCCCCAGCATTTT
TRBJ1-2,few,.,TRBV5-6,CASSALGGDNYGYTF,TGTGCCAGCAGCGCCCTCGGAGGGGATAACTATGGCTACACCTTC
TRBJ1-1,.,.,TRBV5-1,CASSFTGRTEAFF,TGCGCCAGCAGCTTTACAGGGAGGACTGAAGCTTTCTTT
TRBJ2-3,few,.,TRBV20-1,CSAREGGALSTDTQYF,TGCAGTGCTAGAGAGGGGGGGGCGCTTAGCACAGATACGCAGTATTTT
TRBJ1-1,.,TRBD1,TRBV6-5,CASSRDRDWTEAFF,TGTGCCAGCAGCCGCGACAGGGATTGGACTGAAGCTTTCTTT
TRBJ1-1,few,.,TRBV4-1,CASSQDDPSTEAFF,TGCGCCAGCAGCCAAGATGATCCGAGCACTGAAGCTTTCTTT
TRBJ2-6,few,.,TRBV5-6,CASSAYSSGANVLTF,TGTGCCAGCAGCGCCTATAGCTCTGGGGCCAACGTCCTGACTTTC
TRBJ2-2,few,.,TRBV20-1,CSARVATTNTGELFF,TGCAGTGCTAGAGTGGCGACGACAAACACCGGGGAGCTGTTTTTT
TRBJ2-2,.,.,TRBV6-5,CASSSAQETGELFF,TGTGCCAGCAGTTCAGCTCAAGAGACCGGGGAGCTGTTTTTT
TRBJ2-7,few,.,TRBV25-1,CASSTWTVAYEQYF,TGTGCCAGCAGTACTTGGACAGTAGCCTACGAGCAGTACTTC
TRBJ2-3,.,.,TRBV12-3/TRBV12-4,CASSPRLVSTDTQYF,TGTGCCAGCAGTCCAAGACTGGTTTCCACAGATACGCAGTATTTT
TRBJ2-1,few,TRBD2,TRBV6-2/TRBV6-3,CASSYSLLAESSYNEQFF,TGTGCCAGCAGTTACTCCCTTCTAGCGGAGAGCTCCTACAATGAGCAGTTCTTC
TRBJ2-1,few,.,TRBV4-3,CASSTPDRDLHEQFF,TGCGCCAGCAGCACCCCCGACAGGGACTTACATGAGCAGTTCTTC
TRBJ2-7,.,.,TRBV5-1,CASKSRYEQYF,TGCGCCAGCAAGTCCCGCTACGAGCAGTACTTC
TRBJ2-5,.,TRBD1,TRBV4-2,CASSQDQIRGRGRGQETQYF,TGTGCCAGCAGCCAAGATCAGATCCGGGGCAGGGGGCGCGGGCAAGAGACCCAGTACTTC
TRBJ2-2,few,TRBD1,TRBV6-2/TRBV6-3,CASRPGTGASTGELFF,TGTGCCAGCAGACCCGGGACAGGGGCCTCCACCGGGGAGCTGTTTTTT
TRBJ2-3,few,TRBD2,TRBV7-8,CASSLDGGAVDTQYF,TGTGCCAGCAGCTTAGACGGGGGGGCGGTAGATACGCAGTATTTT
TRBJ2-2,few,.,TRBV4-3,CASSQVPRDHTGELFF,TGCGCCAGCAGCCAAGTACCCAGGGATCACACCGGGGAGCTGTTTTTT
TRBJ1-6,.,TRBD1,TRBV5-1,CASSLGGTGERSPLHF,TGCGCCAGCAGCTTGGGGGGGACAGGGGAACGGTCACCCCTCCACTTT
TRBJ2-7,few,TRBD1,TRBV6-6,CASSETGKQYF,TGTGCCAGCAGTGAGACAGGGAAGCAGTACTTC
TRBJ2-5,.,.,TRBV6-1,CASSELGQQETQYF,TGTGCCAGCAGTGAGTTGGGACAACAAGAGACCCAGTACTTC
TRBJ2-5,few,.,TRBV4-1,CASSPGPRRETQYF,TGCGCCAGCAGCCCGGGACCCAGACGGGAGACCCAGTACTTC
TRBJ2-3,.,TRBD2,TRBV28,CAIKAGATDTQYF,TGTGCCATTAAGGCGGGAGCCACAGATACGCAGTATTTT
TRBJ2-3,.,TRBD2,TRBV4-2,CASSQERLAGVGTDTQYF,TGTGCCAGCAGCCAGGAACGACTAGCGGGGGTGGGCACAGATACGCAGTATTTT
TRBJ1-4,.,.,TRBV29-1,CSVRGGEEKLFF,TGCAGCGTACGTGGGGGTGAGGAAAAACTGTTTTTT
TRBJ1-2,.,.,TRBV4-3,CASSQEVSYGYTF,TGCGCCAGCAGCCAAGAGGTGTCTTATGGCTACACCTTC
TRBJ2-3,.,.,TRBV7-9,CASSSRGPLTDTQYF,TGTGCCAGCAGCTCACGGGGGCCCCTCACAGATACGCAGTATTTT
TRBJ2-1,few,TRBD2,TRBV4-2,CASSLGVAGVGNEQFF,TGTGCCAGCAGCCTAGGGGTAGCGGGGGTAGGCAATGAGCAGTTCTTC
TRBJ2-2,.,TRBD2,TRBV9,CASSVLAGGNTGELFF,TGTGCCAGCAGCGTACTAGCGGGGGGGAACACCGGGGAGCTGTTTTTT
TRBJ1-2,.,TRBD1,TRBV6-5,CASSYGTGIGNYGYTF,TGTGCCAGCAGTTACGGGACAGGGATTGGCAACTATGGCTACACCTTC
TRBJ1-1,.,.,TRBV4-1,CASSQDYWGSAFF,TGCGCCAGCAGCCAAGATTATTGGGGTTCGGCTTTCTTT